This T cell receptor (beta chain) was profiled in a study of blood T cell repertoires in COVID-19. There are a few counts of this clone. Authors' analysis steps: Amplification with reference gene primers provided the estimates of nucleated cell counts. Sequencing was performed with immunoSEQ multiplex PCR; in TCRdb, only in-frame clones are kept and a portion is missing. V and J calls plus clone size are reproduced from that table; the DNA served to infer D and trimming. This sample yields around 130,000 clones, of which 84% are seen a single time; 3% to 3.5% belongs to the top ten. The V and J ends lost 1 base and 8 bases respectively, with 20 bases between them. This CDR3 spans 16 amino acids. CDR1 and CDR2 from the germline V gene are SEHNR and FQNEAQ (reference sequence). In terms of age and location, participants ranged from roughly 18 to 100 years and lived in about 25 US areas. Researchers sorted participants into cohorts using their self-reported clinical history.

This clonotype was sampled from a woman in her 50s with acute COVID-19. This rearrangement joins TRBV7-9 to TRBJ2-5; D possibly corresponds to TRBD1 (5 bases). Sequencing used PBMCs or T cells enriched from blood (not recorded which). The CDR3 DNA is TGTGCCAGCAGCTTAGGGACATTAGTTGGGAACCCAACCCAGTACTTC. Protein: CASSLGTLVGNPTQYF.